This TCR beta chain was sequenced in a study of T cell repertoires in cytomegalovirus infection. Study details: TCR beta signatures that were public indicated CMV infection and matching HLA type. Whole-study findings and limits: Totalled public TCR beta family frequency picked out people who carried CMV plus the relevant HLA. Dominating the ex vivo response were TCR beta clonotypes that were CMV-specific and HLA-C-restricted.

One entry per CDR3 protein results from TCRdb running MiXCR on the reads. Of almost 500,000 distinct CDR3 sequences in the sample, approximately 11% were seen once. Remarks on this clonotype: Its antigen remains unidentified.

Sequencing was performed on PBMCs. The source is a human donor in good health (CMV status not recorded). Some clones in this sample may be carry-over from other donors' samples.

CDR3 nucleotide sequence: TGCGCCAGCTCGGGACAGGTGGGGGCCAACGTCCTGACTTTC. The encoded protein is CASSGQVGANVLTF. The chain recombines TRBV5-1 with TRBJ2-6; 8 nucleotides agree with TRBD1. CDR3 length equals 14 residues. Germline values: CDR1 SGHRS, CDR2 YFSETQ. J was trimmed by 4 bases and V by 7 bases; bases with no gene match: 4.